This entry lists 24 T cell receptor beta chains sequenced from one sample in a study of cytomegalovirus exposure and HLA in healthy donors. 60 Vbeta and 13 Jbeta primers were used in PCR. This table comes from immunoSEQ multiplex PCR, and its TCRdb copy is limited to in-frame clones, with some not included. The table has around 300,000 clones, 70% to 90% seen once; the top ten hold 2% to 3%. Sequencing used PBMCs. The origin of the receptors is a woman under 30 in good health and CMV-seronegative.

As for this clone: Different DNA sequences within this sample yield the same CDR3. The gene calls are TRBV5-4 and TRBJ2-1; 9 bases are a match to TRBD2. This CDR3 contains 15 residues. V dropped 0 bases and J dropped 3; count of bases not matched to a gene: 1. From germline, CDR1 is SGHNT and CDR2 YYREEE (reference sequence). This CDR3 reads CASSLDSGGYNEQFF. CDR3 bases: TGTGCCAGCAGCTTGGATAGCGGGGGCTACAATGAGCAGTTCTTC.

J is TRBJ1-2 and V is TRBV9, with D hard to call. Germline loops: CDR1 SGDLS, CDR2 YYNGEE. The CDR3 has 13 residues. The V and J ends lost 0 bases and 5 bases respectively, with 8 bases between them. CDR3: CASSVDNNYGYTF. The CDR3 region has the DNA TGTGCCAGCAGCGTAGATAACAATTATGGCTACACCTTC.

The J gene is TRBJ2-1, the V gene TRBV14, with 8 nucleotides matching TRBD1. This CDR3 contains 17 residues. The germline gives CDR1 SGHDN, CDR2 FVKESK. V dropped 3 bases and J dropped 1; count of bases not matched to a gene: 8. CDR3 residues: CASSQAGTGGSYNEQFF. The CDR3 DNA follows: TGTGCCAGCAGCCAGGCGGGGACAGGCGGATCCTACAATGAGCAGTTCTTC. The entire variable domain, with the rest obtained from reference TRBV14 and TRBJ2-1, is as follows: EAGVTQFPSHSVIEKGQTVTLRCDPISGHDNLYWYRRVMGKEIKFLLHFVKESKQDESGMPNNRFLAERTGGTYSTLKVQPAELEDSGVYFCASSQAGTGGSYNEQFFGPGTRLTVL.

This rearrangement joins TRBV7-3 to TRBJ2-3; tentatively, D is TRBD2 (6 bases). V was cut by 5 bases and J by 6 bases, with 15 bases left in between. The CDR3 covers 14 residues. Germline CDR1 SGHTA, CDR2 FQGTGA. The CDR3 protein is CASSGDLTLDTQYF. In DNA, the CDR3 is TGTGCCAGCAGCGGGGACTTGACGTTGGATACGCAGTATTTT.

The chain combines TRBV6-5 with TRBJ2-3; TRBD1 is a possible D gene (6 bases). Germline V gene lookup returns CDR1 MNHEY and CDR2 SVGAGI. The CDR3 runs to 13 residues. Trimming left V 8 bases short and J 7 bases short, with 16 bases between. The DNA for the CDR3 is TGTGCCAGCTACGAGGGGGACATAAATACGCAGTATTTT. Encoded protein: CASYEGDINTQYF.

The chain carries TRBV7-2 and TRBJ2-7; no reliable D call. The CDR3 has 12 residues. V was cut by 5 bases and J by 6 bases, with 11 bases left in between. Germline-derived CDR1 and CDR2 are SGHTA and FQGNSA. The CDR3 DNA follows: TGTGCCAGCAGCAAGAATGGGCCCGAGCAGTACTTC. Encoded protein: CASSKNGPEQYF.

The V call is TRBV29-1, the J call TRBJ1-2, with a possible D match to TRBD1 (6 bases). The germline CDR1 and CDR2 sequences are SQVTM and ANQGSEA. This CDR3 region has 13 residues. Trimming removed 1 base from V and 5 bases from J, with 11 bases in between. The CDR3 DNA reads as TGCAGCGTTGAAGGCCGGGACACATATGGCTACACCTTC. It translates to CSVEGRDTYGYTF.

V gene TRBV5-1 combines with J gene TRBJ1-3, with 7 bases aligning to TRBD1. Germline V gives CDR1 SGHRS, CDR2 YFSETQ. After removal of 4 bases from V and 4 bases from J, the junction contained 2 bases not matched to a gene. This CDR3 is 13 amino acids long. The CDR3 protein is CASSRGQGNTIYF. The CDR3 DNA reads TGCGCCAGCAGCCGGGGACAGGGAAACACCATATATTTT.

In DNA form, the CDR3 reads TGTGCCAGCAGTTACCTAGCGGGGACCTACGAGCAGTACTTC. Protein product: CASSYLAGTYEQYF. V and J are TRBV6-5 and TRBJ2-7, with TRBD2 identical over 9 bases. With 2 bases clipped from V and 2 bases from J, the junction kept 1 base outside the gene matches. CDR1 MNHEY and CDR2 SVGAGI come from the germline V gene. This CDR3 is built from 14 residues.

This rearrangement joins TRBV2 to TRBJ2-1; 9 bases map to TRBD2. V was clipped by 9 bases and J by 0 bases; unmatched bases: 3. The CDR3 spans 14 residues. Per germline, CDR1 SNHLY and CDR2 FYNNEI. The CDR3 sequence: CARQRGDSYNEQFF. The CDR3 bases are TGTGCCAGGCAGCGGGGGGACTCCTACAATGAGCAGTTCTTC. Based on the CDR3 plus reference TRBV2 and TRBJ2-1, the full variable domain is EPEVTQTPSHQVTQMGQEVILRCVPISNHLYFYWYRQILGQKVEFLVSFYNNEISEKSEIFDDQFSVERPDGSNFTLKIRSTKLEDSAMYFCARQRGDSYNEQFFGPGTRLTVL.

This rearrangement joins TRBV29-1 to TRBJ1-1; possibly TRBD1 for D (5 bases). Per the germline V gene, CDR1 is SQVTM and CDR2 is ANQGSEA. V lost 1 base and J lost 4, with 10 bases in between. CDR3 length equals 13 residues. The CDR3 protein is CSVEVRGGTEAFF. CDR3 sequence (DNA): TGCAGCGTTGAAGTCCGCGGGGGCACTGAAGCTTTCTTT.

The V call is TRBV15, the J call TRBJ2-7; unclear D gene. V lost 3 bases and J lost 1, with 4 bases in between. In germline, CDR1 is LNHNV, CDR2 YYDKDF (reference sequence). The CDR3 is 12 amino acids. CDR3 DNA sequence: TGTGCCACCAGCAGTAATTCCTACGAGCAGTACTTC. Translation gives CATSSNSYEQYF. The whole variable domain, remainder taken from reference TRBV15 and TRBJ2-7, is DAMVIQNPRYQVTQFGKPVTLSCSQTLNHNVMYWYQQKSSQAPKLLFHYYDKDFNNEADTPDNFQSRRPNTSFCFLDIRSPGLGDTAMYLCATSSNSYEQYFGPGTRLTVT.

The rearrangement uses TRBV5-5 and TRBJ1-3; D is perhaps TRBD1 (5 bases). The V gene lost 4 bases and the J gene lost 4 bases, with 9 bases spanning the gap. The CDR3 totals 13 residues. Germline V lookup: CDR1 SGHKS, CDR2 YYEKEE (reference sequence). The CDR3 loop reads CASSPGAGNTIYF. CDR3 nucleotide sequence: TGTGCCAGCAGCCCTGGGGCCGGAAACACCATATATTTT.

This chain links TRBV18 with TRBJ2-5; TRBD2 aligns across 8 bases. V lost 2 bases, J lost 5 bases, and 1 base stayed unmatched. The germline V gene encodes CDR1 KGHSH and CDR2 LQKENI. The CDR3 sequence is 13 residues long. The CDR3 region has the DNA TGTGCCAGCTCACCAGGACTAGCTGAGACCCAGTACTTC. As protein: CASSPGLAETQYF.

The V gene is TRBV5-1, the J gene TRBJ2-5; 9 positions agree with TRBD1. The CDR3 is made up of 14 amino acids. Unmatched junction bases numbered 1, after V lost 0 bases and J lost 4 bases. Germline CDR1 is SGHRS and CDR2 is YFSETQ. This CDR3 reads CASSLDRGPETQYF. CDR3 nucleotides: TGCGCCAGCAGCTTGGACAGGGGGCCAGAGACCCAGTACTTC.

This clone was recorded a few times. The CDR3 DNA is TGTGCCAGCAGGCGAGGACAGGGGGACTATGGCTACACCTTC. It codes for CASRRGQGDYGYTF. The chain employs TRBV5-5 and TRBJ1-2; 10 nucleotides agree with TRBD1. The CDR3 has 14 residues. From germline, CDR1 is SGHKS and CDR2 YYEKEE (reference sequence). Losses at the gene ends were 5 bases for V and 3 bases for J; bases not matched to a gene: 4.

The chain uses TRBV11-3 and TRBJ1-1; a weak D match, TRBD1 (6 bases). With 3 bases removed from V and 4 bases from J, the gap between germline ends came to 9 bases. CDR1 is SGHNT, CDR2 YENEEA, per germline. The CDR3 has 13 amino acids. The CDR3 DNA follows: TGTGCCAGCAGCTTCCAGGGGACCACTGAAGCTTTCTTT. Amino acids: CASSFQGTTEAFF.

The rearrangement uses TRBV29-1 and TRBJ2-3; D gene uncertain. Trimming left V 6 bases short and J 0 bases short, with 10 bases between. CDR3 length: 13 amino acids. CDR1 and CDR2 from the germline V gene are SQVTM and ANQGSEA. The CDR3 reads CSVISTSTDTQYF. The CDR3 bases are TGCAGCGTGATATCTACTAGCACAGATACGCAGTATTTT.

This rearrangement joins TRBV27 to TRBJ2-5; 9 bases align to TRBD2. V lost 3 bases to trimming and J lost 10 bases; unmatched junction nucleotides: 6. Germline V gene data show CDR1 as MNHEY and CDR2 as SMNVEV (reference sequence). CDR3 length equals 13 residues. Here the CDR3 DNA reads TGTGCCAGCAGTTTCGCTAGCGGGGCGGGCCAGTACTTC. Amino acids: CASSFASGAGQYF.

V and J are TRBV19 and TRBJ1-2; maybe TRBD1 (6 bases). The CDR3 has 17 amino acids. V lost 2 bases, J lost 3 bases, and 19 bases lay in between. Germline CDR1 reads LNHDA; CDR2 reads SQIVND (reference sequence). This CDR3 reads CASSIRPEQGRDYGYTF. CDR3 DNA: TGTGCCAGTAGTATAAGGCCGGAACAGGGTAGAGACTATGGCTACACCTTC.

The CDR3 sequence: CASSLHDKEELFF. For the CDR3, the DNA is TGTGCCAGCAGCTTACATGACAAGGAGGAGCTGTTTTTT. V gene TRBV7-2 combines with J gene TRBJ2-2, with no clear D. Germline CDR1 reads SGHTA; CDR2 reads FQGNSA. V was shortened by 2 bases and J by 10 bases, with 11 bases between the two germline ends. The CDR3 totals 13 residues.

The chain recombines TRBV5-4 with TRBJ2-3, with a possible D match to TRBD1 (5 bases). CDR3 length: 14 residues. CDR1 and CDR2 (germline): SGHNT, YYREEE (reference sequence). Trimming removed 1 base from V and 8 bases from J, with 14 bases in between. In DNA form, the CDR3 reads TGTGCCAGCAGCTTGTATGGTCAGGGCGTTACGCAGTATTTT. This encodes CASSLYGQGVTQYF.

The rearrangement joins TRBV6-5 to TRBJ2-7; 11 bases line up with TRBD1. The CDR3 spans 15 residues. V was clipped by 6 bases and J by 0 bases; unmatched bases: 4. Germline CDR1 reads MNHEY; CDR2 reads SVGAGI. CDR3 amino acids: CASRWGQGDSYEQYF. The DNA for the CDR3 is TGTGCCAGCAGATGGGGACAGGGGGACTCCTACGAGCAGTACTTC.

This chain's CDR3 is CASSSLLAGLRYEQYF. DNA for the CDR3: TGTGCCAGCAGCTCGTTACTAGCGGGTCTCCGGTACGAGCAGTACTTC. The V and J genes are TRBV5-5 and TRBJ2-7; 9 bases line up with TRBD2. Germline V gene data show CDR1 as SGHKS and CDR2 as YYEKEE (reference sequence). Unmatched junction bases numbered 11, after V lost 3 bases and J lost 4 bases. This CDR3 has 16 amino acids.